This T cell receptor (beta chain) is drawn from a study of cytomegalovirus exposure and HLA in healthy donors. Study summary: Earlier results showed 90 million to 120 million unique TCR beta sequences derived from some 190 million T cells.

Turning to this clone: What it binds is unknown.

At the time of sampling, donors were nominally healthy, though unrecorded immune exposures were likely. V trimming: 8 bases; J trimming: 2 bases; junction bases outside the gene matches: 14. This CDR3 region has 18 residues. Per germline, CDR1 SGHDT and CDR2 YYEEEE. This PCR relied on a set of 60 Vbeta primers and 13 Jbeta primers. Authors' analysis steps: Roughly 80 million unique TCR beta chains, roughly 11 million of them shared, were counted by a later analysis. Generated by immunoSEQ multiplex PCR, the TCRdb table keeps only in-frame clones and is missing some. Clone size and the V and J calls come from that table; the DNA yielded D and trimming. This table has about 210,000 clones, about 80% appearing once. Overall study findings and caveats: The study dropped some indistinguishable V segments, TRBV6-2 and TRBV6-3 among them.

V usage is TRBV5-6 and J usage is TRBJ2-4; 12 positions agree with TRBD1. The material sequenced was PBMCs. The origin of this receptor is a woman aged 45-65 years in good health and CMV-seropositive. As DNA, the CDR3 is TGTGCCAGACAACCGGGACAGGGGGCGGGTAGGACCAAAAACATTCAGTACTTC. Its translation: CARQPGQGAGRTKNIQYF.